The 18 T cell receptor beta chains reported below all come from one sample, sequenced in a study of T cells in Graves' hyperthyroidism and ophthalmopathy. What was amplified from RNA transcripts were TCR beta CDR3 regions. The HTBI set primed first-round TCR CDR3 RT-PCR. TCRdb itself ran the multiplex PCR reads through MiXCR, one entry per CDR3 protein. The top ten hold approximately 35% of the sample, which has about 300,000 distinct CDR3 sequences, roughly 19% seen once. The sequenced sample consisted of blood. The receptors were gathered from a man aged 50 to 59 with Graves' ophthalmopathy.

The chain combines TRBV5-1 with TRBJ2-5; perhaps TRBD2 as D (6 bases). Trimming stripped 0 bases from V and 5 bases from J, with 14 bases between. Germline lookup yields CDR1 SGHRS and CDR2 YFSETQ. The CDR3 has 15 residues. CDR3 in amino acids: CASSLVSGGEETQYF. The CDR3 DNA is TGCGCCAGCAGCTTGGTTTCCGGGGGTGAGGAGACCCAGTACTTC.

The chain links TRBV9 to TRBJ1-3; D call uncertain. Trimming shortened V by 3 bases and J by 0 bases, and 7 bases separated the two germline ends. The CDR3 loop spans 14 amino acids. Germline CDR1 SGDLS, CDR2 YYNGEE. CDR3 sequence reads: CASSAAGSGNTIYF. The CDR3 DNA is TGTGCCAGCAGCGCCGCAGGCTCTGGAAACACCATATATTTT.

This chain links TRBV10-2 with TRBJ1-6; D ambiguous. Per germline, CDR1 WSHSY and CDR2 SAAADI. Between the trimmed V and J ends, which lost 3 bases and 5 bases, there was a span of 11 bases. There are 15 residues in the CDR3. In DNA form, the CDR3 reads TGCGCCAGCAGTGAAAGGCCAGACAATAATTCACCCCTCCACTTT. Amino acids: CASSERPDNNSPLHF.

The gene calls are TRBV28 and TRBJ2-7; D may be TRBD2 (6 bases). This CDR3 has 14 amino acids. Trimming pared 7 bases from V and 3 bases from J, leaving 16 bases between. Germline CDR1 is MDHEN and CDR2 is SYDVKM. CDR3 residues: CASTPLGTYYEQYF. The CDR3 DNA is TGTGCCAGCACCCCATTAGGGACTTACTACGAGCAGTACTTC.

The rearrangement links TRBV20-1 to TRBJ1-1, with 9 bases that match TRBD1. The ends lost 6 bases at V and 3 bases at J; junction bases unmatched: 11. The CDR3 consists of 15 residues. Germline CDR1 reads DFQATT; CDR2 reads SNEGSKA (reference sequence). The CDR3 reads CSARPLDRGYTEAFF. CDR3 bases: TGCAGTGCAAGGCCCTTAGACAGGGGGTACACTGAAGCTTTCTTT.

V and J are TRBV29-1 and TRBJ2-7, with D uncertain. CDR3 length: 13 amino acids. Germline lookup yields CDR1 SQVTM and CDR2 ANQGSEA. V lost 4 bases to trimming and J lost 2 bases, with 12 bases between them. The CDR3 loop reads CSVALMGTYEQYF. The CDR3 region has the DNA TGCAGCGTTGCACTTATGGGGACCTACGAGCAGTACTTC.

V usage is TRBV20-1 and J usage is TRBJ2-3; 7 bases align to TRBD2. Per germline, CDR1 DFQATT and CDR2 SNEGSKA (reference sequence). The CDR3 is 13 residues long. V lost 3 bases to trimming and J lost 5 bases; unmatched junction nucleotides: 5. In DNA form, the CDR3 reads TGCAGTGCTAGCGGACTAGACGTAGATACGCAGTATTTT. It codes for CSASGLDVDTQYF.

This clonotype was seen many times. This chain connects TRBV20-1 to TRBJ1-6; 10 nucleotides align to TRBD1. Germline lookup yields CDR1 DFQATT and CDR2 SNEGSKA (reference sequence). This CDR3 is 12 amino acids long. V lost 5 bases and J lost 9; bases outside the gene matches: 1. CDR3 bases: TGCAGTGCTGGACAGGGGGTTTCACCCCTCCACTTT. Residues: CSAGQGVSPLHF.

CDR3 sequence reads: CASSPTRTGAGELFF. In DNA, the CDR3 is TGTGCCAGCAGTCCCACCCGAACAGGGGCCGGGGAGCTGTTTTTT. The gene calls are TRBV12-3 or TRBV12-4 and TRBJ2-2; TRBD1 agrees at 7 bases. This CDR3 contains 15 residues. The junction had 9 bases not matched to a gene; V was cut back by 5 bases and J by 6 bases.

This clonotype was recorded many times. The J gene is TRBJ1-1, the V gene TRBV7-8; D possibly corresponds to TRBD1 (5 bases). The V end lost 0 bases, the J end lost 6 bases, and 17 bases lay between the germline ends. The CDR3 extends over 16 amino acids. In germline, CDR1 is SGHVS, CDR2 FQNEAQ. The CDR3 DNA reads as TGTGCCAGCAGCTTAGCCCCCGGGGCCCGTCTCGCTGAAGCTTTCTTT. Its translation is CASSLAPGARLAEAFF.

The rearrangement uses TRBV20-1 and TRBJ1-3; no reliable D call. V was cut by 6 bases and J by 2 bases, with 11 bases left in between. Per germline, CDR1 DFQATT and CDR2 SNEGSKA (reference sequence). This CDR3 comprises 13 residues. In DNA form, the CDR3 reads TGCAGTGCAGCAAAAATAACTGGAAACACCATATATTTT. Translated, it gives CSAAKITGNTIYF.

This clonotype was seen many times. This chain connects TRBV4-1 to TRBJ1-2; D unresolved. The germline CDR1 and CDR2 sequences are MGHRA and YSYEKL. The CDR3 runs 16 residues. V was clipped by 0 bases and J by 3 bases, with 14 bases between them. The DNA for the CDR3 is TGCGCCAGCAGCCAAGATGGAAGGACTCCCTACTATGGCTACACCTTC. Protein sequence: CASSQDGRTPYYGYTF.

This clonotype came up many times. This chain connects TRBV11-2 to TRBJ2-1, with a weak D call TRBD2 (5 bases). The CDR3 has 17 residues. CDR1 and CDR2 from the germline V gene are SGHAT and FQNNGV. V dropped 3 bases and J dropped 0 bases, with 15 bases sitting between them. The CDR3 nucleotides are TGTGCCAGCAGCTTGGGTAATAGCGTAAGCTCCTACAATGAGCAGTTCTTC. Its translation is CASSLGNSVSSYNEQFF.

This clonotype came up many times. The genes are TRBV11-3 and TRBJ2-2; D is undetermined. The CDR3 is made up of 14 amino acids. Germline lookup yields CDR1 SGHNT and CDR2 YENEEA. Trimming shortened V by 2 bases and J by 4 bases, and 8 bases separated the two germline ends. In DNA, the CDR3 is TGTGCCAGCAGCTTAACACGCGGCACCGGGGAGCTGTTTTTT. Its translation: CASSLTRGTGELFF.

The chain has TRBV10-3 and TRBJ2-3; 7 nucleotides match TRBD2. V shed 4 bases and J 8 bases; nucleotides not matched to a gene: 9. There are 14 residues in the CDR3. The germline V gene encodes CDR1 ENHRY and CDR2 SYGVKD. The CDR3 nucleotides are TGTGCCATCAGTGGGGGGGTAGCGGGTTCTACGCAGTATTTT. Translated: CAISGGVAGSTQYF.

A remark on this clonotype: Mismatch with germline at one junction end may stem from a read error. The CDR3 reads CASSFGRGAYEQYF. DNA of the CDR3: TGTGCCAGTAGCTTCGGACGGGGGGCCTACGAGCAGTACTTC. This rearrangement joins TRBV11-2 to TRBJ2-7; the match to TRBD2 covers 7 bases. Germline V CDR1 and CDR2: SGHAT, FQNNGV. The CDR3 runs 14 residues.

This clonotype was recorded many times. The genes are TRBV27 and TRBJ2-4, with 7 nucleotides matching TRBD2. Germline trimming cut 3 bases from V and 6 bases from J; bases unmatched to any gene: 2. CDR3 length equals 13 residues. Germline V gene sequence: CDR1 MNHEY, CDR2 SMNVEV (reference sequence). In DNA, the CDR3 is TGTGCCAGCAGTTTGAGGGAGGGAAACATTCAGTACTTC. Its translation is CASSLREGNIQYF.

The rearrangement links TRBV28 to TRBJ1-2; weak D call: TRBD1 (5 bases). The CDR3 extends over 18 amino acids. Germline CDR1 reads MDHEN; CDR2 reads SYDVKM. V lost 3 bases, J lost 8 bases, and 28 bases lay in between. The CDR3 protein is CASSFFLSYGAREGGYTF. DNA for the CDR3: TGTGCCAGCAGTTTTTTCTTGTCGTATGGGGCGCGAGAAGGCGGCTACACCTTC.